These 30 T cell receptor beta chains originate from one sample sequenced in a study of T cell responses to AZD1222 COVID-19 vaccine. Repertoires were generated with immunoSEQ multiplex PCR, while TCRdb's copy carries only in-frame clones and drops some. The repertoire holds over 100,000 clones, with almost 85% as singletons. Sequenced here: peripheral blood, sampled on day 0 of AZD1222 vaccination. These receptors all stem from an adult in good health.

The gene calls are TRBV23-1 and TRBJ1-2; D might be TRBD1 (6 bases). TRBV23-1 is marked as an open reading frame, function uncertain. This CDR3 has 19 residues. Trimming cost V 0 bases and J 0 bases, with 20 bases left between them. CDR3 sequence reads: CASSQSRRYRESANYGYTF. The CDR3 nucleotides read TGCGCCAGCAGTCAATCCCGTCGATACAGGGAATCGGCTAACTATGGCTACACCTTC.

In regard to this clone: The sample carries other DNA sequences with the same CDR3. V gene TRBV5-1 combines with J gene TRBJ1-1; D not certain. This CDR3 has 14 amino acids. Trimming shortened V by 2 bases and J by 0 bases, and 8 bases separated the two germline ends. Germline-derived CDR1 and CDR2 are SGHRS and YFSETQ. The CDR3 loop reads CASSLDGMNTEAFF. The CDR3 DNA sequence: TGCGCCAGCAGCTTAGACGGGATGAACACTGAAGCTTTCTTT.

This chain links TRBV6-2 or TRBV6-3 with TRBJ1-5; D not certain. V was cut by 2 bases and J by 7 bases, with 12 bases left in between. Germline lookup yields CDR1 MNHEY and CDR2 SVGEGT. The CDR3 has 14 residues. CDR3 nucleotide sequence: TGTGCCAGCAGTTACAGGACCAGCGTCCAGCCCCAGCATTTT. Protein product: CASSYRTSVQPQHF.

The chain links TRBV6-2 or TRBV6-3 to TRBJ2-7; D not certain. V was cut by 2 bases and J by 2 bases, with 7 bases left in between. Per the germline V gene, CDR1 is MNHEY and CDR2 is SVGEGT. The CDR3 sequence is 13 residues long. In DNA, the CDR3 is TGTGCCAGCAGTTACAAGTTGGCCTACGAGCAGTACGTC. Amino acids: CASSYKLAYEQYV.

The rearrangement links TRBV28 to TRBJ1-5; maybe TRBD1 (6 bases). Trimming pared 5 bases from V and 8 bases from J, leaving 19 bases between. Looked up from germline, CDR1 is MDHEN and CDR2 is SYDVKM. This CDR3 is 15 amino acids long. The CDR3 sequence: CASSTQQGNNKPQHF. The CDR3 bases are TGTGCCAGCAGTACCCAACAGGGAAATAATAAGCCCCAGCATTTT.

This chain links TRBV19 with TRBJ1-1; tentative D call: TRBD1 (6 bases). CDR1 is LNHDA, CDR2 SQIVND, per germline (reference sequence). V lost 11 bases, J lost 3 bases, and 25 bases lay in between. The CDR3 is 16 amino acids. The CDR3 loop reads CASKVGARLSDTEAFF. As DNA, the CDR3 is TGTGCCTCAAAAGTGGGGGCGCGACTTTCTGACACTGAAGCTTTCTTT. Using reference TRBV19 and TRBJ1-1 for the parts outside the CDR3, the full variable domain is DGGITQSPKYLFRKEGQNVTLSCEQNLNHDAMYWYRQDPGQGLRLIYYSQIVNDFQKGDIAEGYSVSREKKESFPLTVTSAQKNPTAFYLCASKVGARLSDTEAFFGQGTRLTVV.

This chain links TRBV28 with TRBJ2-2; no firm D call. This CDR3 comprises 14 residues. With 6 bases removed from V and 3 bases from J, the gap between germline ends came to 11 bases. The germline V gene has CDR1 MDHEN and CDR2 SYDVKM. CDR3 bases: TGTGCCAGCAGGAGTAGTACAGACACCGGGGAGCTGTTTTTT. This codes for CASRSSTDTGELFF.

The rearrangement links TRBV30 to TRBJ1-6; D gene unclear. Deletions cut 3 bases from V and 3 bases from J, with 6 bases between. Germline V gene lookup returns CDR1 GTSNPN and CDR2 SVGIG (reference sequence). The CDR3 runs to 13 residues. DNA for the CDR3: TGTGCCTGGAGGGACGGCTATAATTCACCCCTCCACTTT. Its translation: CAWRDGYNSPLHF. Looking up the rest from reference TRBV30 and TRBJ1-6 gives the full variable domain: SQTIHQWPATLVQPVGSPLSLECTVEGTSNPNLYWYRQAAGRGLQLLFYSVGIGQISSEVPQNLSASRPQDRQFILSSKKLLLSDSGFYLCAWRDGYNSPLHFGNGTRLTVT.

This clone was seen more than once but under ten times. The genes are TRBV7-9 and TRBJ2-3, with D uncertain. V was pared by 1 base and J by 5 bases, with 10 bases between. This CDR3 spans 14 amino acids. Germline V gene lookup returns CDR1 SEHNR and CDR2 FQNEAQ (reference sequence). As DNA, the CDR3 is TGTGCCAGCAGCTTAGAGGGCCGGCAAGATACGCAGTATTTT. This codes for CASSLEGRQDTQYF. The variable domain in full, with the rest retrieved from reference TRBV7-9 and TRBJ2-3, is DTGVSQNPRHKITKRGQNVTFRCDPISEHNRLYWYRQTLGQGPEFLTYFQNEAQLEKSRLLSDRFSAERPKGSFSTLEIQRTEQGDSAMYLCASSLEGRQDTQYFGPGTRLTVL.

The chain links TRBV12-3 or TRBV12-4 to TRBJ2-1; D possibly matches TRBD1 or TRBD2 (5 bases each). The ends were cut back, 10 bases at V and 7 bases at J, with 14 bases in the middle. The CDR3 loop spans 12 amino acids. The chain's CDR3 is CATSRGVNEQFF. The CDR3 nucleotides read TGTGCCACCTCCAGAGGGGTGAATGAGCAGTTCTTC.

This chain links TRBV6-2 or TRBV6-3 with TRBJ1-1, with D unclear. The germline CDR1 and CDR2 sequences are MNHEY and SVGEGT. The germline V and J ends were trimmed by 4 bases and 5 bases, with 11 bases remaining between them. The CDR3 length is 13 residues. The CDR3 loop is CASSLEGLTEAFF. In nucleotides, the CDR3 is TGTGCCAGCAGTTTAGAGGGATTGACTGAAGCTTTCTTT.

This sequence joins TRBV4-2 and TRBJ1-1; no firm D call. The CDR3 loop spans 15 amino acids. CDR1 is LGHNA and CDR2 is YNFKEQ in the germline V gene. Between the trimmed V and J ends, which lost 1 base and 6 bases, there was a span of 15 bases. This CDR3 reads CASSQAGSGRAEAFF. CDR3 in DNA: TGTGCCAGCAGCCAAGCCGGGAGCGGTCGGGCTGAAGCTTTCTTT.

This chain links TRBV29-1 with TRBJ1-1, with a tentative D call TRBD1 (6 bases). The CDR3 consists of 14 residues. Trimming took off 6 bases at V and 4 bases at J, with 18 bases between the two ends. Germline CDR1 reads SQVTM; CDR2 reads ANQGSEA. DNA of the CDR3: TGCAGCGTCCCCTCTCAGGGGCGAAGCACTGAAGCTTTCTTT. The encoded protein is CSVPSQGRSTEAFF.

The chain links TRBV5-4 to TRBJ2-5; 13 bases match TRBD2. The CDR3 has 16 amino acids. Germline lookup yields CDR1 SGHNT and CDR2 YYREEE (reference sequence). The V gene end was trimmed by 4 bases and the J gene end by 1 base; junction bases not matched to a gene: 4. CDR3 nucleotide sequence: TGTGCCAGCAGCCTTCGGACTAGCGGGAGCCAAGAGACCCAGTACTTC. Protein product: CASSLRTSGSQETQYF.

The chain combines TRBV9 with TRBJ2-1, with D tentatively TRBD2 (6 bases). The V gene's germline CDR1 is SGDLS and CDR2 YYNGEE. This CDR3 has 13 residues. V gave up 0 bases and J gave up 7 bases, with 8 bases separating them. CDR3 sequence reads: CASSVGGGNEQFF. CDR3 in DNA: TGTGCCAGCAGCGTAGGTGGGGGGAATGAGCAGTTCTTC. The full variable domain, rest sourced from reference TRBV9 and TRBJ2-1, is DSGVTQTPKHLITATGQRVTLRCSPRSGDLSVYWYQQSLDQGLQFLIQYYNGEERAKGNILERFSAQQFPDLHSELNLSSLELGDSALYFCASSVGGGNEQFFGPGTRLTVL.

The V and J genes are TRBV10-3 and TRBJ1-5; the match to TRBD1 covers 11 bases. Per germline, CDR1 ENHRY and CDR2 SYGVKD. The CDR3 covers 14 residues. The V segment lost 6 bases and the J segment 5 bases; nucleotides outside the gene matches: 3. CDR3 nucleotide sequence: TGTGCCATCAGCCCGGGACAGGGGGATCAGCCCCAGCATTTT. Encoded protein: CAISPGQGDQPQHF.

CDR3 sequence (DNA): TGTGCCAGCTCACCACTATCTGGGTCCGGCTATGGCTACACCTTC. Its protein is CASSPLSGSGYGYTF. The chain carries TRBV18 and TRBJ1-2; D is ambiguous. Germline loops: CDR1 KGHSH, CDR2 LQKENI. The CDR3 covers 15 residues. Trimming pared 1 base from V and 4 bases from J, leaving 13 bases between.

V and J are TRBV24-1 and TRBJ2-5; D call uncertain. Germline loops: CDR1 KGHDR, CDR2 SFDVKD. V lost 7 bases and J lost 0, with 11 bases in between. CDR3 length equals 14 residues. In nucleotides, the CDR3 is TGTGCCACCAGCGGTCGGCAGAACCAAGAGACCCAGTACTTC. Translated: CATSGRQNQETQYF.

This chain connects TRBV7-2 to TRBJ1-2; weak D call: TRBD1 (6 bases). CDR3 size: 14 residues. V was pared by 3 bases and J by 8 bases, with 16 bases between. Germline CDR1 is SGHTA and CDR2 is FQGNSA. CDR3 nucleotide sequence: TGTGCCAGCAGCTTTGGGGGGGGGCCACACGGCTACACCTTC. This gives the protein CASSFGGGPHGYTF.

The V call is TRBV7-2, the J call TRBJ1-2; the D is unclear. Per germline, CDR1 SGHTA and CDR2 FQGNSA. The CDR3 is 12 amino acids. V lost 5 bases and J lost 8, with 12 bases in between. The CDR3 is CASSNRLGGYTF. Here the CDR3 DNA reads TGTGCCAGCAGCAATCGGCTAGGGGGCTACACCTTC.

This chain links TRBV18 with TRBJ1-5; perhaps TRBD1 as D (5 bases). The CDR3 has 14 amino acids. V lost 2 bases to trimming and J lost 7 bases, with 12 bases between them. Germline CDR1 KGHSH, CDR2 LQKENI. The CDR3 DNA is TGTGCCAGCTCACCAGGGGGGGGGTTGCAGCCCCAGCATTTT. Amino acids: CASSPGGGLQPQHF.

The chain carries TRBV12-3 or TRBV12-4 and TRBJ2-3; 7 bases agree with TRBD1. The V and J ends lost 6 bases and 4 bases, in that order; junction bases with no gene match: 4. The CDR3 is 13 residues long. The CDR3 DNA reads as TGTGCCAGCAGGGCGACAGGGTCAGATACGCAGTATTTT. Translated, it gives CASRATGSDTQYF.

This sequence joins TRBV7-2 and TRBJ1-2; 10 nucleotides line up with TRBD1. The CDR3 runs 13 residues. Germline V lookup: CDR1 SGHTA, CDR2 FQGNSA. With V trimmed by 4 bases and J by 8 bases, 4 bases remained unmatched. For the CDR3, the DNA is TGTGCCAGCAGCTCGACAGGGGGCGGCGGCTACACCTTC. Translating it yields CASSSTGGGGYTF. Looking up the rest from reference TRBV7-2 and TRBJ1-2 gives the full variable domain: GAGVSQSPSNKVTEKGKDVELRCDPISGHTALYWYRQSLGQGLEFLIYFQGNSAPDKSGLPSDRFSAERTGGSVSTLTIQRTQQEDSAVYLCASSSTGGGGYTFGSGTRLTVV.

The rearrangement joins TRBV5-4 to TRBJ1-4; unclear D gene. From germline, CDR1 is SGHNT and CDR2 YYREEE (reference sequence). Trimming shortened V by 1 base and J by 8 bases, and 18 bases separated the two germline ends. This CDR3 comprises 16 residues. CDR3 nucleotide sequence: TGTGCCAGCAGCTTGAAAGAAACGAGGATGTCGGAAAAACTGTTTTTT. Protein: CASSLKETRMSEKLFF.

This chain uses TRBV3-1 (or the pseudogene TRBV3-2) with TRBJ2-3; no firm D call. V gave up 2 bases and J gave up 6 bases, with 3 bases separating them. The CDR3 totals 11 residues. Germline CDR1 and CDR2: LGHDT and YNNKEL (reference sequence). DNA of the CDR3: TGTGCCAGCAGCCAAAGGGATACGCAGTATTTT. Residues: CASSQRDTQYF.

This clone was detected only once. This chain uses TRBV2 with TRBJ1-2; D gene unclear. This CDR3 is built from 12 residues. V was clipped by 1 base and J by 6 bases, with 6 bases between them. Germline loops: CDR1 SNHLY, CDR2 FYNNEI. CDR3 nucleotides: TGTGCCAGCAGTGAAGGAGGGAATGGCTACACCTTC. Translation gives CASSEGGNGYTF.

The chain combines TRBV28 with TRBJ1-2; TRBD1 might be the D (5 bases). From germline, CDR1 is MDHEN and CDR2 SYDVKM. V shed 4 bases and J shed 2 bases, with 8 bases lying between them. The CDR3 spans 13 residues. Here the CDR3 DNA reads TGTGCCAGCAGTTACAGGACCAACTATGGCTACACCTTC. Its translation: CASSYRTNYGYTF.

The chain carries TRBV6-1 and TRBJ1-6, with TRBD1 identical over 7 bases. CDR3 size: 18 residues. From germline, CDR1 is MNHNS and CDR2 SASEGT. Trimming removed 2 bases from V and 2 bases from J; junction bases left unmatched: 9. In nucleotides, the CDR3 is TGTGCCAGCAGTGAAAAACGGGGAGGGGGCGCCTATAATTCACCCCTCCACTTT. Its translation is CASSEKRGGGAYNSPLHF.

The CDR3 is CASSERGYGGNTIYF. The CDR3 bases are TGTGCCAGCAGCGAACGGGGGTACGGTGGAAACACCATATATTTT. This chain joins TRBV11-3 and TRBJ1-3; tentatively, D is TRBD1 (5 bases). The V and J ends lost 5 bases and 3 bases respectively, with 14 bases between them. The CDR3 is 15 amino acids. From germline, CDR1 is SGHNT and CDR2 YENEEA.

This clone occurred a few times. The chain is built from TRBV24-1 and TRBJ1-3, with TRBD1 identical over 7 bases. With 3 bases clipped from V and 3 bases from J, the junction kept 4 bases outside the gene matches. The CDR3 loop spans 15 amino acids. CDR1 is KGHDR, CDR2 SFDVKD, per germline. The CDR3 loop reads CATSDPGTVGNTIYF. The CDR3 DNA reads as TGTGCCACCAGTGATCCCGGGACAGTTGGAAACACCATATATTTT.